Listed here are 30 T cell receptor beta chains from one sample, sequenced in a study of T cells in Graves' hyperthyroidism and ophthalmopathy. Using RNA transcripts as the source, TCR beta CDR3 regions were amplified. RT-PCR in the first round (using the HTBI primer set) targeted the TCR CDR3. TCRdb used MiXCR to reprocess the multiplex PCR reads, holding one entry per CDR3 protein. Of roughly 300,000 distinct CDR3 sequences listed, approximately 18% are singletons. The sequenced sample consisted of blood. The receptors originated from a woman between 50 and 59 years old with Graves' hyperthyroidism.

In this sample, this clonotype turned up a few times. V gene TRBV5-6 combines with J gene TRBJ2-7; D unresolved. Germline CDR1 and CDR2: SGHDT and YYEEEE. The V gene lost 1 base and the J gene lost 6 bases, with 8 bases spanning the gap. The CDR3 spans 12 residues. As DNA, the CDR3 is TGTGCCAGCAGCTTGCTAGGGCGCGAGCAGTACGTC. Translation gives CASSLLGREQYV.

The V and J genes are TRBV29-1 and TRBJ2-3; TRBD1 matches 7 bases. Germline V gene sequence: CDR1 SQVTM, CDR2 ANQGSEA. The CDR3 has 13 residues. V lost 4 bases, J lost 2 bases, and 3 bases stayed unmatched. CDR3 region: CSVGQGNTDTQYF. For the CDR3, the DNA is TGCAGCGTTGGACAGGGAAACACAGATACGCAGTATTTT.

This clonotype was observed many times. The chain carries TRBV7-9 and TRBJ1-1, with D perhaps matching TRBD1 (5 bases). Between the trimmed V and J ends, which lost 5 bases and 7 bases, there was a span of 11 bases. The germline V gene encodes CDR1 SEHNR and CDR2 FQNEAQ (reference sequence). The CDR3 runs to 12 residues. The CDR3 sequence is CASSQRDGEAFF. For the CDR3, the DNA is TGTGCCAGCAGCCAACGGGACGGTGAAGCTTTCTTT.

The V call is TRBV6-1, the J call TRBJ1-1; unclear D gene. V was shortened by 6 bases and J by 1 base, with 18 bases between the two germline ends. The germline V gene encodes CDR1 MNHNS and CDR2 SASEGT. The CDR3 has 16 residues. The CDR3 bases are TGTGCCAGCAGCCAAGGGTCCGGACCAGCGAACACTGAAGCTTTCTTT. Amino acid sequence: CASSQGSGPANTEAFF.

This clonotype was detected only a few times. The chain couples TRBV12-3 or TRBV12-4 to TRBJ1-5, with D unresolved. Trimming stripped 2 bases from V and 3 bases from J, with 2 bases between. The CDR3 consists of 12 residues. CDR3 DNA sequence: TGTGCCAGCAGTTTATTCAATCAGCCCCAGCATTTT. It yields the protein CASSLFNQPQHF.

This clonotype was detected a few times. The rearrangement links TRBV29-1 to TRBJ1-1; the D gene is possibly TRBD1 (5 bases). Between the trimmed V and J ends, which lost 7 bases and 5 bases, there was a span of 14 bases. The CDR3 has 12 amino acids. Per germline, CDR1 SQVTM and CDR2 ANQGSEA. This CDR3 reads CSAERGETEAFF. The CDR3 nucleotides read TGCAGCGCCGAACGGGGGGAAACTGAAGCTTTCTTT.

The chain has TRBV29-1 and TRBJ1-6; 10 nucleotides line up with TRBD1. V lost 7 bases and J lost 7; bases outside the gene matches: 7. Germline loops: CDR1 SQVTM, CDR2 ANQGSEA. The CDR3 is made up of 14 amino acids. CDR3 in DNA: TGCAGCGCCAGAGGGACAGGGGTGAATTCACCCCTCCACTTT. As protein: CSARGTGVNSPLHF. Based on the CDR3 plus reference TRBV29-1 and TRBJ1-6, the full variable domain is SAVISQKPSRDICQRGTSLTIQCQVDSQVTMMFWYRQQPGQSLTLIATANQGSEATYESGFVIDKFPISRPNLTFSTLTVSNMSPEDSSIYLCSARGTGVNSPLHFGNGTRLTVT.

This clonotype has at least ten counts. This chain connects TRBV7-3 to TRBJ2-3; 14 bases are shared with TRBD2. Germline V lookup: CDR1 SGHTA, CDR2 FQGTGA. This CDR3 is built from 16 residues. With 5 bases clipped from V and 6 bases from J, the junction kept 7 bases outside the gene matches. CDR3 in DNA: TGTGCCAGCAGCCCGACTAGCGGGGGGGTTTGGGATACGCAGTATTTT. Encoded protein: CASSPTSGGVWDTQYF.

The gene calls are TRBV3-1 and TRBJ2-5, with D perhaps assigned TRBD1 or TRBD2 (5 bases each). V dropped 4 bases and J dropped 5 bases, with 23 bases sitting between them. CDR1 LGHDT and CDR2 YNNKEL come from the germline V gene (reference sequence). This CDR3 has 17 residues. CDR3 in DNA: TGTGCCAGCAGCCGGGGCGCTCCCCGAGGGCGAGAGGAGACCCAGTACTTC. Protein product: CASSRGAPRGREETQYF.

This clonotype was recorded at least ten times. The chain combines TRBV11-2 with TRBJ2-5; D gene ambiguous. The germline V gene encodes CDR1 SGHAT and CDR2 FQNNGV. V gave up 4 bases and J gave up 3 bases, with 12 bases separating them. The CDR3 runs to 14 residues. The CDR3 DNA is TGTGCCAGCAGCTCCCGGATAGCCGAAGAGACCCAGTACTTC. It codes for CASSSRIAEETQYF.

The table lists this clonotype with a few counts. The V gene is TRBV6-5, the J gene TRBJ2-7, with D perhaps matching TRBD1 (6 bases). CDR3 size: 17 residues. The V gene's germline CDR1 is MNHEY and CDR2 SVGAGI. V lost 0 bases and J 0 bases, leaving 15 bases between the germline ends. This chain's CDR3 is CASSYSYRASTSYEQYF. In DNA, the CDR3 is TGTGCCAGCAGTTACTCCTACAGGGCGTCGACCTCCTACGAGCAGTACTTC.

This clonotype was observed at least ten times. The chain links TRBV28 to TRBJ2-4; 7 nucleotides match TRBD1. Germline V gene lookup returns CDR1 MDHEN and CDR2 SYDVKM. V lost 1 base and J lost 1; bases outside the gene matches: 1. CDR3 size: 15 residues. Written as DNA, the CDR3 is TGTGCCAGCAGTTTATTGGACAGGGCCAAAAACATTCAGTACTTC. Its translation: CASSLLDRAKNIQYF.

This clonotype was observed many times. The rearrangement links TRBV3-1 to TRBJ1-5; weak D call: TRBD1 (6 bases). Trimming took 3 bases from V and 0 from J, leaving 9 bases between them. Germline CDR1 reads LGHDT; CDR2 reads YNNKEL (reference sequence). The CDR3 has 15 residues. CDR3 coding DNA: TGTGCCAGCAGCCAGGGACATAATAGCAATCAGCCCCAGCATTTT. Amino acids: CASSQGHNSNQPQHF.

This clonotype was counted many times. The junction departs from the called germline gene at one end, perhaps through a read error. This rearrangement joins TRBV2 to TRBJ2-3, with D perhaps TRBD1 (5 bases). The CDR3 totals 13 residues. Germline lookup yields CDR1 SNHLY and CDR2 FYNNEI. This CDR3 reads CASSVDSKDTQYF. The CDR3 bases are TGTGCCAGCAGCGTTGACAGCAAAGATACGCAGTATTTT.

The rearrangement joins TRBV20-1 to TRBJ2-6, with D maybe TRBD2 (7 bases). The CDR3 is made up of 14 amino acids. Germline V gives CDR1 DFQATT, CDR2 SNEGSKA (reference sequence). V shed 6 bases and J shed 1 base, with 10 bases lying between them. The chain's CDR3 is CSARGASGANVLTF. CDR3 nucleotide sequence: TGCAGTGCCCGGGGGGCGTCTGGGGCCAACGTCCTGACTTTC.

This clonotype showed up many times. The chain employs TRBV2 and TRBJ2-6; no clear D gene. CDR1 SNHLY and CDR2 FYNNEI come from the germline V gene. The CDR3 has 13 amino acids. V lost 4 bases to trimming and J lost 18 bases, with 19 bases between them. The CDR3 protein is CASSANQRVIETF. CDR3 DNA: TGTGCCAGCAGTGCAAATCAGAGAGTTATCGAGACTTTC.

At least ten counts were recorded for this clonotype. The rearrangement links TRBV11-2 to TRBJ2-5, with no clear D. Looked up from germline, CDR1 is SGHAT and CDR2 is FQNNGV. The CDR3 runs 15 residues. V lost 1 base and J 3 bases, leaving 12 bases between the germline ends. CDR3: CASSLGLGEEETQYF. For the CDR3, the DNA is TGTGCCAGCAGCTTAGGATTGGGCGAGGAAGAGACCCAGTACTTC. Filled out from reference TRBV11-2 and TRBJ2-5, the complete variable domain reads EAGVAQSPRYKIIEKRQSVAFWCNPISGHATLYWYQQILGQGPKLLIQFQNNGVVDDSQLPKDRFSAERLKGVDSTLKIQPAKLEDSAVYLCASSLGLGEEETQYFGPGTRLLVL.

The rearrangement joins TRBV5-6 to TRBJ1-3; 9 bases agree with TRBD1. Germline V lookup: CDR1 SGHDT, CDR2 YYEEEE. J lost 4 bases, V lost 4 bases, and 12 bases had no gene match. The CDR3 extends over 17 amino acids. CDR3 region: CASSLPGTGSLGNTIYF. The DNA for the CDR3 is TGTGCCAGCAGCCTTCCCGGGACAGGGTCCTTGGGAAACACCATATATTTT.

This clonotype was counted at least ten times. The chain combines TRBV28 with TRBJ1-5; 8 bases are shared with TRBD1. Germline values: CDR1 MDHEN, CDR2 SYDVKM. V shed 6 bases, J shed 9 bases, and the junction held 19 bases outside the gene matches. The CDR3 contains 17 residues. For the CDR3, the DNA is TGTGCCAGCAGCCGCGGACAGGGCATTCTTACGTCCCGGCCCCAGCATTTT. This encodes CASSRGQGILTSRPQHF. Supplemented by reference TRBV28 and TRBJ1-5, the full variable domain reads DVKVTQSSRYLVKRTGEKVFLECVQDMDHENMFWYRQDPGLGLRLIYFSYDVKMKEKGDIPEGYSVSREKKERFSLILESASTNQTSMYLCASSRGQGILTSRPQHFGDGTRLSIL.

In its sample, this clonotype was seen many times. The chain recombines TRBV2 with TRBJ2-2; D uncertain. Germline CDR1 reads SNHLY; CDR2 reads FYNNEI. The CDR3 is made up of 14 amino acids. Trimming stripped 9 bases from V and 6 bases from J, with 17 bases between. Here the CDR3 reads CASRTGRVAGELFF. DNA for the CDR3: TGTGCCAGTCGAACTGGGCGCGTGGCCGGGGAGCTGTTTTTT.

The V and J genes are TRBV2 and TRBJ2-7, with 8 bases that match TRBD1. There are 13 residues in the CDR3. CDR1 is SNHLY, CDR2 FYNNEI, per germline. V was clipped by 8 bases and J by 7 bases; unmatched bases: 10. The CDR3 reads CASGRETGEEQYV. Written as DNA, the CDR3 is TGTGCCAGCGGAAGGGAGACAGGGGAAGAGCAGTACGTC.

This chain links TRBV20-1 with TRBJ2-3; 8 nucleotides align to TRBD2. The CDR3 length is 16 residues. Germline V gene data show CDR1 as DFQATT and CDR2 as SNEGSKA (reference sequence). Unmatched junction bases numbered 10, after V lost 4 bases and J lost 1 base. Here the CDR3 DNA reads TGCAGTGCTACTCACCCCCAACTAGCGGGCACAGATACGCAGTATTTT. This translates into CSATHPQLAGTDTQYF.

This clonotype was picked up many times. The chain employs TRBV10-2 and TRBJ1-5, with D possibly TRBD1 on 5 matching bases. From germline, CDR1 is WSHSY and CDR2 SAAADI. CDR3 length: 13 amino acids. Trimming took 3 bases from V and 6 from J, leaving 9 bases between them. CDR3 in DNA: TGCGCCAGCAGTGATCGGGGGGGTCAGCCCCAGCATTTT. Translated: CASSDRGGQPQHF.

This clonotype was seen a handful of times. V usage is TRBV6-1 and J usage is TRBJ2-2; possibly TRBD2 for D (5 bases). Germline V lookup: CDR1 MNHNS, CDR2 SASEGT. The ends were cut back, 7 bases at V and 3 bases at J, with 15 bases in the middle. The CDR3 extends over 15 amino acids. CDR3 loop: CASKWETSYTGELFF. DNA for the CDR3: TGTGCCAGCAAATGGGAGACTTCTTACACCGGGGAGCTGTTTTTT.

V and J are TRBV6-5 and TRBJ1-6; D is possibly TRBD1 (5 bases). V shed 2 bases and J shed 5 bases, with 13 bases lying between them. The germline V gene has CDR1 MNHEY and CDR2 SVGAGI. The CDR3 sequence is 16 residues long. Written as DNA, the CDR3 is TGTGCCAGCAGTTACACGGCAGGGAGACATAATTCACCCCTCCACTTT. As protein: CASSYTAGRHNSPLHF.

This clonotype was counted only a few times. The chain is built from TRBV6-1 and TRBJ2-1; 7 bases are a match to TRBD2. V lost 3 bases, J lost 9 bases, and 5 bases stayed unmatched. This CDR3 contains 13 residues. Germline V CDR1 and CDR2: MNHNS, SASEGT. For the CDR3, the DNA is TGTGCCAGCAGTGACCCTAGCGGCAGTGAGCAGTTCTTC. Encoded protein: CASSDPSGSEQFF.

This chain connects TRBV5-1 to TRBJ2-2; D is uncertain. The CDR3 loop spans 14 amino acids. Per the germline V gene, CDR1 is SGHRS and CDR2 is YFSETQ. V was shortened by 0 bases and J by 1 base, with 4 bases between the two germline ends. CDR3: CASSLAWNTGELFF. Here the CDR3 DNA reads TGCGCCAGCAGCTTGGCATGGAACACCGGGGAGCTGTTTTTT.

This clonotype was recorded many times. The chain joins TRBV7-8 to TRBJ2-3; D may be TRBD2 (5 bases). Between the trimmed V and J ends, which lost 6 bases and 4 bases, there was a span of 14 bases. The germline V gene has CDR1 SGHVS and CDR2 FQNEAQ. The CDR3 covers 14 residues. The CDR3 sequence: CASRTPEEPDTQYF. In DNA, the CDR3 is TGTGCCAGCAGGACCCCGGAGGAGCCAGATACGCAGTATTTT.

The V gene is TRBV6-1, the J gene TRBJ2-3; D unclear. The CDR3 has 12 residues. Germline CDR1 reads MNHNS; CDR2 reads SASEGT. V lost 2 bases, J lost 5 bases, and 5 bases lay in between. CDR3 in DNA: TGTGCCAGCAGTGAATTGCGAGATACGCAGTATTTT. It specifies CASSELRDTQYF.

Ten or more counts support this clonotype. The CDR3 is CASSLTRGRVVDGYTF. The CDR3 nucleotides read TGTGCCAGCAGTTTGACCAGGGGGCGCGTGGTCGATGGCTACACCTTC. V gene TRBV28 combines with J gene TRBJ1-2; 8 bases are shared with TRBD1. The CDR3 extends over 16 amino acids. Germline V gives CDR1 MDHEN, CDR2 SYDVKM. V was clipped by 3 bases and J by 6 bases; unmatched bases: 12.